A single sample gave rise to the 25 T cell receptor beta chains below, sequenced in a study of T cell responses to AZD1222 COVID-19 vaccine. Assay used: immunoSEQ multiplex PCR; TCRdb lists only in-frame clones, some missing. The sample lists more than 85,000 clones, about 89% seen once, with 6.5% to 8.5% in the top ten. Sequencing used peripheral blood, obtained on day 0 of AZD1222 vaccination. The receptor set was obtained from an adult in good health.

V gene TRBV5-1 combines with J gene TRBJ2-1; TRBD2 aligns across 11 bases. This CDR3 is built from 14 residues. V lost 6 bases to trimming and J lost 10 bases; unmatched junction nucleotides: 9. CDR1 and CDR2 from the germline V gene are SGHRS and YFSETQ. The CDR3 DNA reads as TGCGCCAGCATGATAGCGGGGGGGCCCGGGGAGCAGTTCTTC. It is translated as CASMIAGGPGEQFF.

This chain joins TRBV7-3 and TRBJ1-1; TRBD1 is a possible D gene (5 bases). Trimming removed 5 bases from V and 1 base from J, with 8 bases in between. Per germline, CDR1 SGHTA and CDR2 FQGTGA. The CDR3 length is 13 residues. In nucleotides, the CDR3 is TGTGCCAGCAGCATCGGACAGAACACTGAAGCTTTCTTT. Its protein product is CASSIGQNTEAFF.

This sequence joins TRBV11-2 and TRBJ2-7, with D uncertain. Germline V CDR1 and CDR2: SGHAT, FQNNGV. V was clipped by 0 bases and J by 0 bases, with 0 bases between them. CDR3 length equals 12 residues. The CDR3 sequence: CASSLDSYEQYF. CDR3 sequence (DNA): TGTGCCAGCAGCTTAGACTCCTACGAGCAGTACTTC.

This chain links TRBV6-6 with TRBJ2-1; D gene uncertain. The germline V gene has CDR1 MNHNY and CDR2 SVGAGI (reference sequence). This CDR3 has 13 amino acids. Trimming took 2 bases from V and 5 from J, leaving 7 bases between them. The CDR3, as DNA: TGTGCCAGCAGTTACGCTGGGGACAATGAGCAGTTCTTC. Protein sequence: CASSYAGDNEQFF.

V usage is TRBV2 and J usage is TRBJ1-1; TRBD1 is a possible D gene (6 bases). Trimming pared 0 bases from V and 8 bases from J, leaving 16 bases between. The germline V gene has CDR1 SNHLY and CDR2 FYNNEI. The CDR3 consists of 15 residues. The CDR3 coding sequence is TGTGCCAGCAGTGAAGCCCCTGGGGGGGCCCGGGAAGCTTTCTTT. Protein product: CASSEAPGGAREAFF.

This chain links TRBV3-1 (or the pseudogene TRBV3-2) with TRBJ2-1; possibly TRBD2 for D (7 bases). V was pared by 0 bases and J by 2 bases, with 14 bases between. The CDR3 sequence is 17 residues long. CDR1 is LGHDT and CDR2 is YNNKEL in the germline V gene (reference sequence). The CDR3 loop reads CASSQDRRGAPYNEQFF. For the CDR3, the DNA is TGTGCCAGCAGCCAAGATCGTCGGGGGGCCCCCTACAATGAGCAGTTCTTC.

This clone was picked up one time. V and J are TRBV5-1 and TRBJ2-2; tentatively, D is TRBD1 (6 bases). This CDR3 contains 17 residues. Germline CDR1 SGHRS, CDR2 YFSETQ. Trimming removed 3 bases at V and 4 bases at J, with 19 bases between. The CDR3 DNA follows: TGCGCCAGCAGCTCCGGCCCCGGACAGAAACTCACCGGGGAGCTGTTTTTT. It yields the protein CASSSGPGQKLTGELFF.

This clone appeared once. The gene calls are TRBV7-3 and TRBJ2-3; 7 nucleotides align to TRBD1. Germline trimming cut 4 bases from V and 1 base from J; bases unmatched to any gene: 5. The germline gives CDR1 SGHTA, CDR2 FQGTGA. The CDR3 has 15 residues. Here the CDR3 reads CASSYRQGGTDTQYF. In nucleotides, the CDR3 is TGTGCCAGCAGCTACCGACAGGGAGGCACAGATACGCAGTATTTT. The complete variable domain, with remaining parts taken from reference TRBV7-3 and TRBJ2-3, reads GAGVSQTPSNKVTEKGKYVELRCDPISGHTALYWYRQSLGQGPEFLIYFQGTGAADDSGLPNDRFFAVRPEGSVSTLKIQRTERGDSAVYLCASSYRQGGTDTQYFGPGTRLTVL.

J is TRBJ1-5 and V is TRBV28, with D tentatively TRBD1 (5 bases). Germline V gene sequence: CDR1 MDHEN, CDR2 SYDVKM. Trimming left V 6 bases short and J 9 bases short, with 15 bases between. The CDR3 runs 13 residues. The CDR3 nucleotides read TGTGCCAGCAGGCCGGGACGGTCCAGGCCCCAGCATTTT. Its protein product is CASRPGRSRPQHF. The full variable domain, completed using reference TRBV28 and TRBJ1-5, is DVKVTQSSRYLVKRTGEKVFLECVQDMDHENMFWYRQDPGLGLRLIYFSYDVKMKEKGDIPEGYSVSREKKERFSLILESASTNQTSMYLCASRPGRSRPQHFGDGTRLSIL.

The J gene is TRBJ1-2, the V gene TRBV30; the match to TRBD1 covers 12 bases. Germline V gives CDR1 GTSNPN, CDR2 SVGIG (reference sequence). The CDR3 consists of 13 residues. Trimming cost V 5 bases and J 9 bases; bases outside gene matches: 7. CDR3: CAWAGTGGASYTF. CDR3 bases: TGTGCCTGGGCCGGGACAGGGGGCGCCAGCTACACCTTC. Combining the CDR3 with reference TRBV30 and TRBJ1-2 gives the whole variable domain SQTIHQWPATLVQPVGSPLSLECTVEGTSNPNLYWYRQAAGRGLQLLFYSVGIGQISSEVPQNLSASRPQDRQFILSSKKLLLSDSGFYLCAWAGTGGASYTFGSGTRLTVV.

The V gene is TRBV12-3 or TRBV12-4, the J gene TRBJ1-5; D not resolved. The CDR3 length is 13 residues. Trimming cost V 1 base and J 7 bases, with 8 bases left between them. Here the CDR3 reads CASSLGAGQPQHF. The CDR3 DNA reads as TGTGCCAGCAGTTTAGGGGCGGGACAGCCCCAGCATTTT.

The rearrangement uses TRBV29-1 and TRBJ1-5; TRBD1 agrees at 7 bases. Per the germline V gene, CDR1 is SQVTM and CDR2 is ANQGSEA. This CDR3 is 13 amino acids long. The CDR3 nucleotides are TGCAGTGCAGGGGGGGGCGGCAATCAGCCCCAGCATTTT. The encoded protein is CSAGGGGNQPQHF.

CDR3 DNA sequence: TGTGCCAGCAGCGGACGGGGGCAAGAGACCCAGTACTTC. This gives the protein CASSGRGQETQYF. The gene calls are TRBV5-4 and TRBJ2-5, with D possibly TRBD2 on 6 matching bases. Germline-derived CDR1 and CDR2 are SGHNT and YYREEE (reference sequence). The CDR3 has 13 residues. V was shortened by 4 bases and J by 2 bases, with 9 bases between the two germline ends.

The chain uses TRBV5-1 and TRBJ1-4, with D uncertain. Germline lookup yields CDR1 SGHRS and CDR2 YFSETQ. CDR3 length: 13 residues. With 1 base removed from V and 5 bases from J, the gap between germline ends came to 6 bases. The CDR3 here is CASSLLPNEKLFF. The CDR3 DNA sequence: TGCGCCAGCAGCTTGCTCCCGAATGAAAAACTGTTTTTT.

J is TRBJ2-7 and V is TRBV4-2, with D unclear. Germline assignment: CDR1 LGHNA and CDR2 YNFKEQ. CDR3 length: 13 residues. V lost 2 bases to trimming and J lost 0 bases, with 5 bases between them. The CDR3 DNA reads as TGTGCCAGCAGCCAAAGGAACTCCTACGAGCAGTACTTC. Translated, it gives CASSQRNSYEQYF.

This clone was seen only once. The chain couples TRBV2 to TRBJ2-7; 9 nucleotides line up with TRBD2. This CDR3 is built from 13 residues. Germline CDR1 reads SNHLY; CDR2 reads FYNNEI. V lost 5 bases, J lost 3 bases, and 2 bases stayed unmatched. The CDR3 here is CASSTSGFYEQYF. CDR3 DNA sequence: TGTGCCAGCAGTACTAGCGGGTTCTACGAGCAGTACTTC. The full variable domain, completed using reference TRBV2 and TRBJ2-7, is EPEVTQTPSHQVTQMGQEVILRCVPISNHLYFYWYRQILGQKVEFLVSFYNNEISEKSEIFDDQFSVERPDGSNFTLKIRSTKLEDSAMYFCASSTSGFYEQYFGPGTRLTVT.

V is TRBV27 and J is TRBJ1-5, with D perhaps TRBD1 (5 bases). The germline V gene has CDR1 MNHEY and CDR2 SMNVEV (reference sequence). The germline V and J ends were trimmed by 6 bases and 5 bases, with 11 bases remaining between them. This CDR3 has 13 amino acids. This chain's CDR3 is CASRSMGDQPQHF. CDR3 sequence (DNA): TGTGCCAGCAGGTCAATGGGGGATCAGCCCCAGCATTTT.

In the case of this clone: Different DNA sequences within this sample yield the same CDR3. This chain uses TRBV9 with TRBJ1-4; weak D call: TRBD1 (6 bases). V gave up 2 bases and J gave up 0 bases, with 11 bases separating them. In germline, CDR1 is SGDLS, CDR2 YYNGEE. The CDR3 loop spans 16 amino acids. CDR3 in DNA: TGTGCCAGCAGCGTCAGGGGATCGGCAACTAATGAAAAACTGTTTTTT. Translating gives CASSVRGSATNEKLFF.

The chain is built from TRBV3-1 (or the pseudogene TRBV3-2) and TRBJ1-3; D is unclear. This CDR3 has 16 amino acids. V was clipped by 3 bases and J by 0 bases, with 12 bases between them. Germline-derived CDR1 and CDR2 are LGHDT and YNNKEL (reference sequence). The CDR3, as DNA: TGTGCCAGCAGCCATAAGCCTTCCGGCTCTGGAAACACCATATATTTT. It specifies CASSHKPSGSGNTIYF.

V and J are TRBV6-5 and TRBJ1-5, with 7 bases lining up with TRBD1. The V gene's germline CDR1 is MNHEY and CDR2 SVGAGI. CDR3 length: 14 residues. The junction had 5 bases not matched to a gene; V was cut back by 2 bases and J by 7 bases. This chain's CDR3 is CASSYRGPDQPQHF. The DNA for the CDR3 is TGTGCCAGCAGTTACAGGGGGCCGGACCAGCCCCAGCATTTT.

The genes are TRBV28 and TRBJ2-7; no reliable D call. The germline V gene encodes CDR1 MDHEN and CDR2 SYDVKM. The CDR3 is made up of 12 amino acids. The V end was cut by 8 bases, the J end by 1 base, with 9 bases between. The CDR3 spells CASSRRSYEQYF. The CDR3, as DNA: TGTGCCAGCTCTAGGAGATCCTACGAGCAGTACTTC.

The chain uses TRBV6-1 and TRBJ1-5, with D uncertain. V gave up 3 bases and J gave up 9 bases, with 6 bases separating them. There are 11 residues in the CDR3. CDR1 MNHNS and CDR2 SASEGT come from the germline V gene. The CDR3: CASSDVRPQHF. CDR3 in DNA: TGTGCCAGCAGTGATGTCAGGCCCCAGCATTTT.

J is TRBJ1-2 and V is TRBV7-2, with 11 positions matching TRBD1. V lost 4 bases to trimming and J lost 5 bases; unmatched junction nucleotides: 9. CDR3 size: 16 residues. Germline loops: CDR1 SGHTA, CDR2 FQGNSA. CDR3 nucleotide sequence: TGTGCCAGCAGCTACGACTCCGGGACAGGGGGATATGGCTACACCTTC. The encoded protein is CASSYDSGTGGYGYTF. Full variable domain (rest looked up from reference TRBV7-2 and TRBJ1-2): GAGVSQSPSNKVTEKGKDVELRCDPISGHTALYWYRQSLGQGLEFLIYFQGNSAPDKSGLPSDRFSAERTGGSVSTLTIQRTQQEDSAVYLCASSYDSGTGGYGYTFGSGTRLTVV.

The chain uses TRBV13 and TRBJ2-7; TRBD1 matches 9 bases. The germline V gene has CDR1 PRHDT and CDR2 FYEKMQ (reference sequence). V shed 4 bases, J shed 1 base, and the junction held 11 bases outside the gene matches. CDR3 size: 17 residues. CDR3 loop: CASSSIARTGVSYEQYF. CDR3 sequence (DNA): TGTGCCAGCAGCTCCATCGCCCGGACAGGGGTTTCCTACGAGCAGTACTTC.

The chain carries TRBV28 and TRBJ1-5; 7 nucleotides match TRBD1. Germline CDR1 and CDR2: MDHEN and SYDVKM. Trimming took 7 bases from V and 7 from J; bases not matched to a gene: 10. CDR3 length: 14 amino acids. The CDR3 loop is CASMSGDSTQPQHF. CDR3 sequence (DNA): TGTGCCAGCATGTCTGGGGACAGTACCCAGCCCCAGCATTTT.